This T cell receptor beta chain emerged from a study of a mutant IDH1 vaccine in newly diagnosed glioma. The CDR3 totals 13 residues. V was pared by 8 bases and J by 3 bases, with 13 bases between. Germline CDR1 is MNHNS and CDR2 is SASEGT. This sample's time point: week 35, safety follow-up. Doses comprised 300 ug of mutant IDH1 20-mer peptide each, plus topical imiquimod. The study enrolled donors with new WHO grade 3 or 4 IDH1-mutant, ATRX-lost astrocytomas. Points on this clone: Its antigen is unidentified.

This table comes from immunoSEQ multiplex PCR, and its TCRdb copy is limited to in-frame clones, with some not included. The repertoire has tens of thousands of clones, 80% of them found once; the top ten carry 3.2%. The chain is built from TRBV6-1 and TRBJ1-2, with a possible D match to TRBD1 (6 bases). The receptor was derived from a man aged 40-49 years with glioma. Some clones in this sample may be carry-over from other donors' samples. The input for sequencing was PBMCs, taken from a glioma patient whose treatment included an IDH1 peptide vaccine. The CDR3 coding sequence is TGTGCCAGCCCCAAGACAGGCTACTATGGCTACACCTTC. Protein: CASPKTGYYGYTF.